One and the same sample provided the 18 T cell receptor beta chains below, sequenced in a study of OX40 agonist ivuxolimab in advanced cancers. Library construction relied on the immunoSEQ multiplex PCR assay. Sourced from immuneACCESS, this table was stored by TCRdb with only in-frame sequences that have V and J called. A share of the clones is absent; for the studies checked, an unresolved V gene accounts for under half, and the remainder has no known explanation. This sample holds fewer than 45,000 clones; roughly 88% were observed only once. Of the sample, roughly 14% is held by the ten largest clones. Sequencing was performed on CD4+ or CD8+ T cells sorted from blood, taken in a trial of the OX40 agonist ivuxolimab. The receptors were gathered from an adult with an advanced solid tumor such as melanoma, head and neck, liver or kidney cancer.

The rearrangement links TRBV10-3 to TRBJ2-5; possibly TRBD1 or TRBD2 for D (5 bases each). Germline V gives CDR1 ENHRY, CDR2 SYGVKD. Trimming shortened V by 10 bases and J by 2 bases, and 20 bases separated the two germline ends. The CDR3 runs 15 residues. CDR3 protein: CATKNHRDPQETQYF. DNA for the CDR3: TGTGCCACAAAAAACCACCGGGACCCACAAGAGACCCAGTACTTC.

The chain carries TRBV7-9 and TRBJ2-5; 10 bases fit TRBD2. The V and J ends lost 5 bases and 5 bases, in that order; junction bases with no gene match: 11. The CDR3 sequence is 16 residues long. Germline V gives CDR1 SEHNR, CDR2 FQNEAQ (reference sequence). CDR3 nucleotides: TGTGCCAGCAGCCAAGCAGCTAGCGGGAGCTCCGAGACCCAGTACTTC. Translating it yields CASSQAASGSSETQYF.

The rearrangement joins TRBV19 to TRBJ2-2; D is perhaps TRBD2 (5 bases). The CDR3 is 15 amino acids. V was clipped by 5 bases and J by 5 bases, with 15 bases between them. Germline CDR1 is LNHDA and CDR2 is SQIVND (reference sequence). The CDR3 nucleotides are TGTGCCAGTAGTTGGAGCGGACCCGGAACCGGGGAGCTGTTTTTT. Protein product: CASSWSGPGTGELFF.

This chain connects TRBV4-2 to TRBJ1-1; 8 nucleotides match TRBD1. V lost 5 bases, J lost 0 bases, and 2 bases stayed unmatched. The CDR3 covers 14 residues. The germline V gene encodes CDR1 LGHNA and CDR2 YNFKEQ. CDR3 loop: CASSADRVNTEAFF. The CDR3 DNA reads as TGTGCCAGCAGCGCGGACAGGGTGAACACTGAAGCTTTCTTT.

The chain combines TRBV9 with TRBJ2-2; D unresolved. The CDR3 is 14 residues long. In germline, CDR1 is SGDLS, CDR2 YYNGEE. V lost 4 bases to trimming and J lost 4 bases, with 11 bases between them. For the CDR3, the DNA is TGTGCCAGCAGCTCAAATCAAGGCACCGGGGAGCTGTTTTTT. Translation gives CASSSNQGTGELFF.

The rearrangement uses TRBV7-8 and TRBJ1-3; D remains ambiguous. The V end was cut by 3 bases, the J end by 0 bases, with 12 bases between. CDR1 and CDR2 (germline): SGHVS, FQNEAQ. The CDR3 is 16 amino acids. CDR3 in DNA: TGTGCCAGCAGCTTCACCGGGTGGGGCTCTGGAAACACCATATATTTT. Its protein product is CASSFTGWGSGNTIYF.

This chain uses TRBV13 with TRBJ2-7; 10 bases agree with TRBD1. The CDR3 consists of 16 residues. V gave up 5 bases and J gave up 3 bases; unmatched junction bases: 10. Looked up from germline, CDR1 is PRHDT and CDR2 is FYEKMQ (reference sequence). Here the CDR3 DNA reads TGTGCCAGCAGCCTCTTCCGGGACAGGGGTAACTACGAGCAGTACTTC. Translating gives CASSLFRDRGNYEQYF.

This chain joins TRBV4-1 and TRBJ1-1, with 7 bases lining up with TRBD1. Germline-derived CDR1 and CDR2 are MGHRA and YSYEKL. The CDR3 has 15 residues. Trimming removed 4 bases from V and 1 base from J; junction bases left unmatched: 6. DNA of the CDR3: TGCGCCAGCAGCCGATTAGACAGGGAGAACACTGAAGCTTTCTTT. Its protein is CASSRLDRENTEAFF.

Written as DNA, the CDR3 is TGTGCCAGCAGCTTAGATAGGAAAGAGACCCAGTACTTC. It is translated as CASSLDRKETQYF. The chain links TRBV7-3 to TRBJ2-5; the D is unclear. V was shortened by 2 bases and J by 3 bases, with 7 bases between the two germline ends. The CDR3 contains 13 residues. Germline values: CDR1 SGHTA, CDR2 FQGTGA.

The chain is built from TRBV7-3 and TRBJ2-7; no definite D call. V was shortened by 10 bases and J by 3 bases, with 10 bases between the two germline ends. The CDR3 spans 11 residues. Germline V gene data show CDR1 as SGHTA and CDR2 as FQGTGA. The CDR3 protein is CATEQYYEQYF. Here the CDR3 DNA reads TGTGCCACCGAGCAGTACTACGAGCAGTACTTC.

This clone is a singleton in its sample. CDR3 coding DNA: TGTGCCAGCAGTGCCTACAATGAGCAGTTCTTC. It yields the protein CASSAYNEQFF. The chain employs TRBV2 and TRBJ2-1; D unclear. Deletions cut 4 bases from V and 2 bases from J, with 0 bases between. The CDR3 runs 11 residues. CDR1 and CDR2 (germline): SNHLY, FYNNEI.

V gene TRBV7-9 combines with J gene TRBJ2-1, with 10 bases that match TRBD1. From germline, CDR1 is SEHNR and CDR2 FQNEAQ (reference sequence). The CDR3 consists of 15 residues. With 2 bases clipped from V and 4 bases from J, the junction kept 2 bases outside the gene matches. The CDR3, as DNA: TGTGCCAGCAGCTTAAAGGGACAGGGGTACAATGAGCAGTTCTTC. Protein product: CASSLKGQGYNEQFF.

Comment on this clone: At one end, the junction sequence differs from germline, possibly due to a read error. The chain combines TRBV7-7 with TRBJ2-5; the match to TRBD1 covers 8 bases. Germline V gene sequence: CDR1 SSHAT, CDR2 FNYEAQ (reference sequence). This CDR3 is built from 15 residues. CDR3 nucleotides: TGTGCTAGCAGCTTACTCACAGGGGGTAAAGAGACCCAGTACTTC. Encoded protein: CASSLLTGGKETQYF. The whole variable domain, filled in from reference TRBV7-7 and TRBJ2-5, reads GAGVSQSPRYKVTKRGQDVTLRCDPISSHATLYWYQQALGQGPEFLTYFNYEAQPDKSGLPSDRFSAERPEGSISTLTIQRTEQRDSAMYRCASSLLTGGKETQYFGPGTRLLVL.

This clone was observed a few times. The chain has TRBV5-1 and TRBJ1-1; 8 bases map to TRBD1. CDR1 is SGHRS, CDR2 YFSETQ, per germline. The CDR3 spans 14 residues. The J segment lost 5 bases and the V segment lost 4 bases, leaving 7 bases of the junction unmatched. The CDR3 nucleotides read TGCGCCAGCAGCAGATCACAGGGGGAAACTGAAGCTTTCTTT. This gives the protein CASSRSQGETEAFF.

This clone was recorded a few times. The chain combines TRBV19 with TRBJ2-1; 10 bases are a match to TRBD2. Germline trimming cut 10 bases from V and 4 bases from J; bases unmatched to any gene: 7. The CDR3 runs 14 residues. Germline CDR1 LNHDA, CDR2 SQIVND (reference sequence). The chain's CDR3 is CATLGSGRYNEQFF. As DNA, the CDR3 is TGTGCCACCCTGGGTAGCGGGAGGTACAATGAGCAGTTCTTC.

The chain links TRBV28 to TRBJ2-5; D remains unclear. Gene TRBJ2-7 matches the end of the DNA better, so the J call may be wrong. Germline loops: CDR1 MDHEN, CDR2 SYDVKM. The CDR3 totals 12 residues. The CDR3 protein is CASSLSVDEQYF. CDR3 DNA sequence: TGTGCCAGCAGTTTGTCGGTTGACGAGCAGTACTTC.

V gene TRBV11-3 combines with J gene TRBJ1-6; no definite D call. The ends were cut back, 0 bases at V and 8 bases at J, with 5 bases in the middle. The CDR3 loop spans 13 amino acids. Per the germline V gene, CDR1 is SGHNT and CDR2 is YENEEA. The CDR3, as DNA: TGTGCCAGCAGCTTAGACAACGATTCACCCCTCCACTTT. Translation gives CASSLDNDSPLHF.

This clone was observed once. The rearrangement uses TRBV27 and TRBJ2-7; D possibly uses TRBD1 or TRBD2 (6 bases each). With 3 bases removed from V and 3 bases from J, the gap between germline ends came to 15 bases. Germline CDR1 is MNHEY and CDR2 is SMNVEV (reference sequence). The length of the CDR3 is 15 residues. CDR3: CASSFRRGLLYEQYF. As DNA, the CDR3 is TGTGCCAGCAGTTTCCGCCGGGGGCTCCTCTACGAGCAGTACTTC.